What follows describes a single T cell receptor beta chain. V was pared by 0 bases and J by 4 bases, with 11 bases between. Germline lookup yields CDR1 SGHTA and CDR2 FQGNSA. This CDR3 spans 15 amino acids. The data were taken from a study of T-cell memory formation after mild COVID-19. MiXCR, applied by TCRdb to the 5' RACE reads, yields one record per CDR3 protein. The sample lists 250,000 to 300,000 distinct CDR3 sequences; roughly 17% were seen once. The sequenced sample consisted of PBMCs or a T cell subset sorted from them (not recorded which). V is TRBV7-2 and J is TRBJ2-3; possibly TRBD2 for D (6 bases). This TCR came from a man aged 18-30 years who had mild COVID-19 (a few samples of this study predate the infection). Cell type and time point are not known. In nucleotides, the CDR3 is TGTGCCAGCAGCTTAGCTCCGGGGGTGGCAGATACGCAGTATTTT. The encoded protein is CASSLAPGVADTQYF.